This TCR beta chain stems from a study of OX40 agonist ivuxolimab in advanced cancers. Sequencing used immunoSEQ multiplex PCR; TCRdb keeps in-frame clones, though not all of them. Counted here are some 85,000 clones, roughly nine tenths occurring once; the ten biggest clones make up about 1.7%. V was clipped by 10 bases and J by 15 bases; unmatched bases: 12. Looked up from germline, CDR1 is SNHLY and CDR2 is FYNNEI. The CDR3 has 12 amino acids. The source is an adult with an advanced solid tumor such as melanoma, head and neck, liver or kidney cancer. The sample in question was CD4+ or CD8+ T cells sorted from blood, obtained in a trial of the OX40 agonist ivuxolimab. The chain links TRBV2 to TRBJ2-1; TRBD2 matches at 10 bases. The CDR3: CATIPLAGEGFF. CDR3 in DNA: TGTGCCACCATTCCTCTAGCGGGAGAGGGGTTCTTC.